The 10 T cell receptor beta chains in this list originate from one sample, sequenced in a study of neurological immune-mediated disorders. Each CDR3 protein is one row after TCRdb ran MiXCR on the 5' RACE reads. The data show tens of thousands of distinct CDR3 sequences, about 2.5% seen once. Sequencing was carried out using PBMCs. These receptors all stem from a man over 45 with multiple sclerosis.

At least ten counts were recorded for this clonotype. The V gene is TRBV5-5, the J gene TRBJ2-2, with 9 bases lining up with TRBD1. V gave up 0 bases and J gave up 6 bases; unmatched junction bases: 9. The length of the CDR3 is 17 residues. Germline lookup yields CDR1 SGHKS and CDR2 YYEKEE (reference sequence). The CDR3 DNA reads TGTGCCAGCAGCTTGGTGTTCCGGGACAGGGTATCCGGGGAGCTGTTTTTT. It encodes CASSLVFRDRVSGELFF.

This clonotype has ten or more counts. The rearrangement uses TRBV27 and TRBJ1-5; D is ambiguous. V lost 6 bases and J 4 bases, leaving 7 bases between the germline ends. The CDR3 sequence is 12 residues long. Germline CDR1 reads MNHEY; CDR2 reads SMNVEV (reference sequence). CDR3 nucleotide sequence: TGTGCCAGCAGCGGGCCAAATCAGCCCCAGCATTTT. Encoded protein: CASSGPNQPQHF.

This clonotype was seen many times. The chain joins TRBV9 to TRBJ2-5, with unresolved D. CDR3 length: 14 amino acids. Trimming shortened V by 0 bases and J by 5 bases, and 11 bases separated the two germline ends. Germline CDR1 and CDR2: SGDLS and YYNGEE. The CDR3 reads CASSVDGRWETQYF. In DNA form, the CDR3 reads TGTGCCAGCAGCGTAGACGGCCGATGGGAGACCCAGTACTTC.

This clonotype was observed many times. This rearrangement joins TRBV28 to TRBJ1-5; D call uncertain. The CDR3 extends over 12 amino acids. Trimming removed 3 bases at V and 6 bases at J, with 6 bases between. The V gene's germline CDR1 is MDHEN and CDR2 SYDVKM. In DNA, the CDR3 is TGTGCCAGCAGTTTCCTAACTCAGCCCCAGCATTTT. Translated, it gives CASSFLTQPQHF.

This clonotype was counted at least ten times. This chain links TRBV5-5 with TRBJ2-2; D ambiguous. Trimming shortened V by 5 bases and J by 0 bases, and 8 bases separated the two germline ends. The CDR3 totals 14 residues. Per germline, CDR1 SGHKS and CDR2 YYEKEE (reference sequence). DNA for the CDR3: TGTGCCAGCAGTTGGCCTACGAACACCGGGGAGCTGTTTTTT. Translation: CASSWPTNTGELFF.

This clonotype was recorded at least ten times. The chain joins TRBV5-5 to TRBJ1-2; 9 bases match TRBD1. Trimming cost V 4 bases and J 4 bases; bases outside gene matches: 5. The CDR3 runs to 14 residues. In germline, CDR1 is SGHKS, CDR2 YYEKEE (reference sequence). CDR3 nucleotides: TGTGCCAGCAGCAGGATGGACAGGGGCTATGGCTACACCTTC. Translating it yields CASSRMDRGYGYTF.

There are many counts of this clonotype. V is TRBV20-1 and J is TRBJ1-1; 8 nucleotides align to TRBD1. Per the germline V gene, CDR1 is DFQATT and CDR2 is SNEGSKA (reference sequence). The junction had 8 bases not matched to a gene; V was cut back by 4 bases and J by 4 bases. CDR3 length: 14 residues. CDR3 sequence (DNA): TGCAGTGCTACTAAAGAAACAGGGGGCACTGAAGCTTTCTTT. Residues: CSATKETGGTEAFF.

V gene TRBV20-1 combines with J gene TRBJ1-2, with 12 bases that match TRBD1. CDR1 DFQATT and CDR2 SNEGSKA come from the germline V gene (reference sequence). The CDR3 is 13 residues long. The V gene end was trimmed by 4 bases and the J gene end by 8 bases; junction bases not matched to a gene: 5. The CDR3 reads CSATGQGAWGYTF. The CDR3 bases are TGCAGTGCTACGGGACAGGGGGCGTGGGGCTACACCTTC.

This clonotype occurred many times. The chain recombines TRBV29-1 with TRBJ1-2; D unresolved. CDR1 SQVTM and CDR2 ANQGSEA come from the germline V gene. V was shortened by 4 bases and J by 2 bases, with 11 bases between the two germline ends. This CDR3 is built from 13 residues. The CDR3 sequence: CSVANGANYGYTF. CDR3 nucleotide sequence: TGCAGCGTTGCCAACGGAGCAAACTATGGCTACACCTTC.

This clonotype came up many times. The chain recombines TRBV5-1 with TRBJ2-2; possible D gene TRBD1, 6 bases. The V end lost 7 bases, the J end lost 5 bases, and 15 bases lay between the germline ends. Germline assignment: CDR1 SGHRS and CDR2 YFSETQ. The CDR3 has 14 residues. This CDR3 is CASRQDRRTGELFF. The DNA of the CDR3 is TGCGCCAGCCGACAGGACCGAAGGACCGGGGAGCTGTTTTTT.